The entry below describes one T cell receptor beta chain. Antigen specificity is unknown. PCR used 60 Vbeta primers and 13 Jbeta primers. Only in-frame clones appear in the TCRdb table, and some are missing; sequencing was by immunoSEQ multiplex PCR. The data contain over 100,000 clones, approximately 8.9% of them singletons. These data come from a study of cytomegalovirus exposure and HLA in healthy donors. Findings and caveats of the study: Among TCR beta chains, those listed as cytomegalovirus-associated numbered 164. Several of the most significant clusters appeared linked to common viral pathogens, based on a later analysis. Reportedly, HLA-A and HLA-B alleles of most subjects were accurately predicted from TCR beta.

This CDR3 contains 15 residues. Germline V gene sequence: CDR1 SGHTA, CDR2 FQGNSA. The V end was cut by 4 bases, the J end by 3 bases, with 13 bases between. Among the donors, all were healthy bone marrow donors. The receptor was isolated from a woman between 35 and 50 years old in good health and CMV-seropositive. This chain connects TRBV7-2 to TRBJ2-1; weak D call: TRBD2 (6 bases). Source material: PBMCs. CDR3 nucleotide sequence: TGTGCCAGCAGCTCGCACGGGGGAGACTACAATGAGCAGTTCTTC. Its protein product is CASSSHGGDYNEQFF.